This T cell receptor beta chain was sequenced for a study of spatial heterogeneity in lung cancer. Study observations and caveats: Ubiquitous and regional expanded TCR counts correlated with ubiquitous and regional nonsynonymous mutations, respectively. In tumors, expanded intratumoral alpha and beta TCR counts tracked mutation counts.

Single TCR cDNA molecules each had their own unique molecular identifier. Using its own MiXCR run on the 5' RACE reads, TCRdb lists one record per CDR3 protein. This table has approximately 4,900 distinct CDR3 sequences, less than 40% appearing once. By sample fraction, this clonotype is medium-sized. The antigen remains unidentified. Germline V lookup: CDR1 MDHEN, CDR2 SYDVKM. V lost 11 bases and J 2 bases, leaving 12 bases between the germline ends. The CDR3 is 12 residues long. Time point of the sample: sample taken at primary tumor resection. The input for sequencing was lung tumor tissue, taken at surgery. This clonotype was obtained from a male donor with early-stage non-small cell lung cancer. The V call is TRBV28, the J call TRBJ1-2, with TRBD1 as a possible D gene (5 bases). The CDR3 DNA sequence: TGTGCCGGGGGGACGGTGAACTATGGCTACACCTTC. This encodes CAGGTVNYGYTF.